The rows below give T cell receptor beta chains drawn from one sample of a study of Tregs in tolerant kidney transplant recipients. The data were produced by immunoSEQ multiplex PCR, yet TCRdb's version contains in-frame clones alone and is incomplete. The data hold about 120,000 clones, with around 94% observed a single time. The sequenced sample consisted of CD4+ T cells from blood. All receptors derive from a human donor in good health. CDR3s include the opening cysteine and the closing phenylalanine or tryptophan. Fields, in order: V gene, J gene, clone size, D gene, CDR3 protein, CDR3 DNA. A D gene is named only where the DNA matches it firmly. Rows give clone size only sometimes, using once, few, many, or a class for an expanded clone.

>TRBV30|TRBJ1-5|-|-
CAWSASGAALGVSNQPQHF
TGTGCCTGGAGTGCCTCGGGGGCTGCCTTGGGCGTTAGCAATCAGCCCCAGCATTTT
>TRBV5-5|TRBJ2-7|few|-
CASSPGGTYEQYF
TGTGCCAGCAGCCCTGGAGGGACCTACGAGCAGTACTTC
>TRBV5-8|TRBJ2-5|few|-
CASSLVPQETQYF
TGTGCCAGCAGCTTGGTTCCCCAAGAGACCCAGTACTTC
>TRBV2|TRBJ1-3|-|TRBD1
CASSADRGNTIYF
TGTGCCAGCAGTGCGGACAGGGGAAACACCATATATTTT
>TRBV6-5|TRBJ2-3|-|TRBD2
CATLSGGVLDTQYF
TGTGCCACCCTAAGCGGGGGGGTGTTAGATACGCAGTATTTT
>TRBV19|TRBJ1-2|-|-
CASKNRPYGYTF
TGTGCCAGTAAGAACAGGCCCTATGGCTACACCTTC
>TRBV30|TRBJ2-3|-|-
CAWSPATDTQYF
TGTGCCTGGAGTCCAGCGACAGATACGCAGTATTTT
>TRBV2|TRBJ1-1|-|-
CASSGTMITEAFF
TGTGCCAGCAGTGGGACGATGATCACTGAAGCTTTCTTT
>TRBV6-1|TRBJ2-3|-|-
CASSDTDTQYF
TGTGCCAGCAGTGACACAGATACGCAGTATTTT
>TRBV5-6|TRBJ1-4|-|-
CASSLLDGATNEKLFF
TGTGCCAGCAGCTTGCTCGACGGTGCAACTAATGAAAAACTGTTTTTT
>TRBV2|TRBJ1-4|-|TRBD1
CASKDRGSEKLFF
TGTGCCAGCAAGGACAGGGGGAGTGAAAAACTGTTTTTT
>TRBV7-8|TRBJ1-4|-|-
CASSAGTQANEKLFF
TGTGCCAGCAGCGCGGGTACCCAGGCTAATGAAAAACTGTTTTTT
>TRBV30|TRBJ1-3|-|-
CAWSLAGFNTIYF
TGTGCCTGGAGTCTCGCCGGTTTCAACACCATATATTTT
>TRBV6-5|TRBJ2-7|-|-
CASSYAGSAAYEQYF
TGTGCCAGCAGTTACGCTGGCAGTGCAGCATACGAGCAGTACTTC
>TRBV5-1|TRBJ1-2|-|TRBD1
CASSLAQGAGGYTF
TGCGCCAGCAGCTTGGCCCAGGGGGCTGGCGGCTACACCTTC
>TRBV7-2|TRBJ2-1|-|TRBD2
CASSLAGLAGSEQFF
TGTGCCAGCAGCCTAGCAGGACTAGCGGGATCGGAGCAGTTCTTC
>TRBV19|TRBJ2-5|-|-
CASSRYQETQYF
TGTGCCAGTAGTAGGTACCAAGAGACCCAGTACTTC
>TRBV6-4|TRBJ2-2|-|-
CASSAESYTGELFF
TGTGCCAGCAGTGCAGAAAGTTACACCGGGGAGCTGTTTTTT
>TRBV6-6|TRBJ1-2|-|-
CASKIGTGGMGYGYTF
TGTGCCAGCAAGATAGGGACCGGTGGAATGGGGTATGGCTACACCTTC
>TRBV7-3|TRBJ1-6|-|-
CASGSPLHF
TGTGCCAGCGGGTCACCCCTCCACTTT
>TRBV4-1|TRBJ2-1|-|TRBD2
CASSQDEALAGEDEQFF
TGCGCCAGCAGCCAAGATGAGGCCCTAGCGGGAGAGGATGAGCAGTTCTTC
>TRBV6-5|TRBJ1-2|-|-
CASSRGTGYTF
TGTGCCAGCAGTCGGGGAACTGGCTACACCTTC
>TRBV2|TRBJ1-6|few|-
CASKPRGQNNSPLHF
TGTGCCAGCAAACCGAGGGGACAAAATAATTCACCCCTCCACTTT
>TRBV27|TRBJ1-4|-|-
CASHPLGGTNEKLFF
TGTGCCAGTCACCCCCTCGGGGGAACTAATGAAAAACTGTTTTTT
>TRBV9|TRBJ2-1|-|-
CASSVGSGSYNEQFF
TGTGCCAGCAGCGTAGGATCCGGGAGCTACAATGAGCAGTTCTTC